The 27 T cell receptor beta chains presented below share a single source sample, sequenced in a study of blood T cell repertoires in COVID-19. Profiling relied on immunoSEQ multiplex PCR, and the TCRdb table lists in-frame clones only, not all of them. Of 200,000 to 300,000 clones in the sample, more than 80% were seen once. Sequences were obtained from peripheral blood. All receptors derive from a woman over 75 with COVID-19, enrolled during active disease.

The CDR3 region has the DNA TGTGCCAGCAGTCCACCCTACGAAAACACTGAAGCTTTCTTT. Protein product: CASSPPYENTEAFF. V and J are TRBV6-5 and TRBJ1-1; D not certain. The CDR3 contains 14 residues. CDR1 MNHEY and CDR2 SVGAGI come from the germline V gene. Between the trimmed V and J ends, which lost 5 bases and 2 bases, there was a span of 12 bases.

In nucleotides, the CDR3 is TGTGCCAGCAGCGCCGCAGTGGGAGGGGAAAATGAAAAACTGTTTTTT. This sequence encodes CASSAAVGGENEKLFF. The rearrangement links TRBV9 to TRBJ1-4; D perhaps matches TRBD1 (5 bases). The CDR3 loop spans 16 amino acids. Germline CDR1 SGDLS, CDR2 YYNGEE. V was pared by 3 bases and J by 5 bases, with 17 bases between.

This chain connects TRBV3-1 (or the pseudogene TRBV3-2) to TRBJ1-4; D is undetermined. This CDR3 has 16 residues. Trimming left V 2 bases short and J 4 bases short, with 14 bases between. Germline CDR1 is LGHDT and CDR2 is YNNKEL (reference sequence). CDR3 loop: CASSQIVWRNNEKLFF. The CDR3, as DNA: TGTGCCAGCAGCCAAATTGTGTGGCGGAATAATGAAAAACTGTTTTTT.

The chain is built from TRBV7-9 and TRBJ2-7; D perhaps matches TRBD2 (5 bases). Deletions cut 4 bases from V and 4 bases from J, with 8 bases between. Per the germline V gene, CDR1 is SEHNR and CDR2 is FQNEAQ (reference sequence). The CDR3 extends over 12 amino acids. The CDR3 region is CASSSPGYEQYF. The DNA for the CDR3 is TGTGCCAGCAGCTCCCCGGGGTACGAGCAGTACTTC.

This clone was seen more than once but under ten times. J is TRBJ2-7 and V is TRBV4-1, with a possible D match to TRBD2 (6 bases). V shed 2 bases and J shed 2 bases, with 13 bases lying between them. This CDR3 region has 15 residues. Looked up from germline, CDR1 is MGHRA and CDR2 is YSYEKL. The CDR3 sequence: CASSQPRTGAYEQYF. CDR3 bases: TGCGCCAGCAGCCAACCGAGGACGGGAGCCTACGAGCAGTACTTC.

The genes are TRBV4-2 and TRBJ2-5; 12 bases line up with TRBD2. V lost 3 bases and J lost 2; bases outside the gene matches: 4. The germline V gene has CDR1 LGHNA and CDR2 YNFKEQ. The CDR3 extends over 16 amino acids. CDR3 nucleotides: TGTGCCAGCAGCCAGACCGGGACTAGCGGGCAAGAGACCCAGTACTTC. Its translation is CASSQTGTSGQETQYF.

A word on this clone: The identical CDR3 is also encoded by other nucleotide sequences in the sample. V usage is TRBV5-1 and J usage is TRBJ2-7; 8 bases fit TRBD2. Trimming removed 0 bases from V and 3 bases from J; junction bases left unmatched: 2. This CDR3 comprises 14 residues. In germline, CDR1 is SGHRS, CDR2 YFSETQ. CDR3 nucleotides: TGCGCCAGCAGCTTGGGGGGACTAGGCTACGAGCAGTACTTC. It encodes CASSLGGLGYEQYF. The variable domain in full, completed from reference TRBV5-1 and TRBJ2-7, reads KAGVTQTPRYLIKTRGQQVTLSCSPISGHRSVSWYQQTPGQGLQFLFEYFSETQRNKGNFPGRFSGRQFSNSRSEMNVSTLELGDSALYLCASSLGGLGYEQYFGPGTRLTVT.

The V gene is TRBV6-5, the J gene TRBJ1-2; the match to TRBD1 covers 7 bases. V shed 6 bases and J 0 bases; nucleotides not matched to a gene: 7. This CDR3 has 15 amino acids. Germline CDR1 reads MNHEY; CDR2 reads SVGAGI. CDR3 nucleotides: TGTGCCAGCAGAAGTGCAGGGGGACCTAACTATGGCTACACCTTC. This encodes CASRSAGGPNYGYTF.

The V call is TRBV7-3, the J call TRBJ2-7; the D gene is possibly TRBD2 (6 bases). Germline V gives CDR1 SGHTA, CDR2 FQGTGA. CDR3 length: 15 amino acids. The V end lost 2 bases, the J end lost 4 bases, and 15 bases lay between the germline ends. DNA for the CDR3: TGTGCCAGCAGCTTAGGGCCCGGGAGCGGGTACGAGCAGTACTTC. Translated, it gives CASSLGPGSGYEQYF. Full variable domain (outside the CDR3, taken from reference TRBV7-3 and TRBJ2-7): GAGVSQTPSNKVTEKGKYVELRCDPISGHTALYWYRQSLGQGPEFLIYFQGTGAADDSGLPNDRFFAVRPEGSVSTLKIQRTERGDSAVYLCASSLGPGSGYEQYFGPGTRLTVT.

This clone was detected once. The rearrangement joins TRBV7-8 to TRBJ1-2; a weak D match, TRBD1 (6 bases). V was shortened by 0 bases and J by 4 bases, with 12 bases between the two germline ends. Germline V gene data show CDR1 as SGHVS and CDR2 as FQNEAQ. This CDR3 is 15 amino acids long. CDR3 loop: CASSLATTGAYGYTF. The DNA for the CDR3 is TGTGCCAGCAGCTTAGCGACGACAGGAGCCTATGGCTACACCTTC.

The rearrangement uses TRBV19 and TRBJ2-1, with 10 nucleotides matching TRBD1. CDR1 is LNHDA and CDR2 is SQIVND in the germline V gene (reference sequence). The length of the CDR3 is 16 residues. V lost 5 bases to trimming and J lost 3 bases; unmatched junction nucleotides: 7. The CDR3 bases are TGTGCCAGTAGTTTAAGGACAGGGGGGAGCTACAATGAGCAGTTCTTC. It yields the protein CASSLRTGGSYNEQFF. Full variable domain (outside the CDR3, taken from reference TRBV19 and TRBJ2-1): DGGITQSPKYLFRKEGQNVTLSCEQNLNHDAMYWYRQDPGQGLRLIYYSQIVNDFQKGDIAEGYSVSREKKESFPLTVTSAQKNPTAFYLCASSLRTGGSYNEQFFGPGTRLTVL.

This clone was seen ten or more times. In DNA, the CDR3 is TGTGCCAGCAGACGTGGGGGGACCGATACGCAGTATTTT. Encoded protein: CASRRGGTDTQYF. The chain is built from TRBV5-4 and TRBJ2-3; TRBD2 might be the D (6 bases). Trimming shortened V by 5 bases and J by 6 bases, and 13 bases separated the two germline ends. The CDR3 spans 13 residues. CDR1 SGHNT and CDR2 YYREEE come from the germline V gene (reference sequence).

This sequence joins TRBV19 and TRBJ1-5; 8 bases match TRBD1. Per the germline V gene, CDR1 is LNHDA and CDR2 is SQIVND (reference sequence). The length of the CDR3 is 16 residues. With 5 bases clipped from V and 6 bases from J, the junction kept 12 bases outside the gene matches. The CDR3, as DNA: TGTGCCAGTAGTGCCCAGGACAGGGACGGACGTCAGCCCCAGCATTTT. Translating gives CASSAQDRDGRQPQHF.

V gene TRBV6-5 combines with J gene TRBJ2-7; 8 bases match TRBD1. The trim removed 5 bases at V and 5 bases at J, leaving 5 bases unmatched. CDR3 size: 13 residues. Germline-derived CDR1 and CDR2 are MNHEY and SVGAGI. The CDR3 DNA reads TGTGCCAGCAGTCAGACAGGGGCCAACGAGCAGTACTTC. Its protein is CASSQTGANEQYF.

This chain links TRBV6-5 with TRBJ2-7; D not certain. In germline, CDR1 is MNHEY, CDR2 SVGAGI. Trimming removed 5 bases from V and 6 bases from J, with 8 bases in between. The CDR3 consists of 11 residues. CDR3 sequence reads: CASSSTGEQYF. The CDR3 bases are TGTGCCAGCAGTAGTACGGGCGAGCAGTACTTC.

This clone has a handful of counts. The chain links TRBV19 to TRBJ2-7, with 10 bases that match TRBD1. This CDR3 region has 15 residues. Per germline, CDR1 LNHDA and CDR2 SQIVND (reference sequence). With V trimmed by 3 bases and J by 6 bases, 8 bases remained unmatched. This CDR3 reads CASSIPGQGMFEQYF. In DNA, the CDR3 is TGTGCCAGTAGTATTCCGGGACAGGGGATGTTCGAGCAGTACTTC.

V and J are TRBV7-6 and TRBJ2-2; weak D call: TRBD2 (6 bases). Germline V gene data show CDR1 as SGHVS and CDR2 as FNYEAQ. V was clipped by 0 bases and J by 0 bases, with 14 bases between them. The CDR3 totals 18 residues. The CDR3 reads CASSLAGGLSSNTGELFF. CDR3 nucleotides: TGTGCCAGCAGCTTAGCCGGGGGACTCTCTTCGAACACCGGGGAGCTGTTTTTT. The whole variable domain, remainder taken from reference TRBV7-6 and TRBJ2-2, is GAGVSQSPRYKVTKRGQDVALRCDPISGHVSLYWYRQALGQGPEFLTYFNYEAQQDKSGLPNDRFSAERPEGSISTLTIQRTEQRDSAMYRCASSLAGGLSSNTGELFFGEGSRLTVL.

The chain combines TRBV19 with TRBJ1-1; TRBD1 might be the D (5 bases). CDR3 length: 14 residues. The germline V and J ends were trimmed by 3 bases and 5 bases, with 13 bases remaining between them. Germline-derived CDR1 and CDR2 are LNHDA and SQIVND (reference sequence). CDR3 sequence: CASSMVQGRTEAFF. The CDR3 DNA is TGTGCCAGTAGTATGGTGCAGGGAAGGACTGAAGCTTTCTTT.

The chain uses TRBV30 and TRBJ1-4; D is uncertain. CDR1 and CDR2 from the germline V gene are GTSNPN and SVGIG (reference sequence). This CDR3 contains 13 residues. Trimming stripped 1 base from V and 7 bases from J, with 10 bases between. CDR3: CAWSGQAFEKLFF. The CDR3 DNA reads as TGTGCCTGGAGTGGGCAGGCTTTTGAAAAACTGTTTTTT.

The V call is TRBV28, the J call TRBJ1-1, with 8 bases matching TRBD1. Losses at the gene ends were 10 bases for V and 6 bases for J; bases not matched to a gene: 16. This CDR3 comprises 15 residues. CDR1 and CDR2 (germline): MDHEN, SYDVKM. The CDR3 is CATNAPGQAAPEAFF. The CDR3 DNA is TGTGCCACCAACGCTCCGGGACAGGCCGCCCCTGAAGCTTTCTTT.

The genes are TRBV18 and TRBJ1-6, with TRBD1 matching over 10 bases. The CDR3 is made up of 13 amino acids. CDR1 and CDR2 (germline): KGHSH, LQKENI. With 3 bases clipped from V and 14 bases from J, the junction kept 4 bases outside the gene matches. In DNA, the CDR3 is TGTGCCAGCTCACCGGACAGGGGGTTAACCCTCCACTTT. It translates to CASSPDRGLTLHF.

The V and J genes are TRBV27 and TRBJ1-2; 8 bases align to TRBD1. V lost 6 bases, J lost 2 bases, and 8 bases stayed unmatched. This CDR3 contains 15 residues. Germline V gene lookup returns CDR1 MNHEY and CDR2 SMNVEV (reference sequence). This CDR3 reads CASSVQGAQNYGYTF. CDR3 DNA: TGTGCCAGCAGCGTTCAGGGGGCGCAAAACTATGGCTACACCTTC.

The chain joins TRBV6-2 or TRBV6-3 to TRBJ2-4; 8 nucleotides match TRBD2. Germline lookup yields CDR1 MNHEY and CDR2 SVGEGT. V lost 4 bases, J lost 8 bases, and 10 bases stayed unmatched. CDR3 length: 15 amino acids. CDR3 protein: CASSSSGSRLDIQYF. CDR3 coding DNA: TGTGCCAGCAGTTCGAGCGGGAGCCGTCTGGACATTCAGTACTTC.

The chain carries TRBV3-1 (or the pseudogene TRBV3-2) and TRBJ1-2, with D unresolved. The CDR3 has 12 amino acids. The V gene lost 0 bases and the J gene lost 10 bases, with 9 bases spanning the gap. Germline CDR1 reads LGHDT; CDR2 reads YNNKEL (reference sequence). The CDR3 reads CASSQEGRLYTF. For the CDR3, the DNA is TGTGCCAGCAGCCAAGAAGGCAGGCTCTACACCTTC.

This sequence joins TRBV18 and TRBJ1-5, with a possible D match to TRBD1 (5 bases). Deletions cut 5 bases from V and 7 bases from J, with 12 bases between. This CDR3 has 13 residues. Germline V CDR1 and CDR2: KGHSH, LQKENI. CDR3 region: CASSEGAAQPQHF. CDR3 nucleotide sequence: TGTGCCAGCTCAGAAGGGGCCGCGCAGCCCCAGCATTTT.

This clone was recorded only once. The CDR3 sequence: CASSSGGSNQPQHF. CDR3 DNA: TGTGCCAGCAGCTCGGGGGGGAGCAATCAGCCCCAGCATTTT. The chain links TRBV5-8 to TRBJ1-5; TRBD1 is a possible D gene (5 bases). The germline V and J ends were trimmed by 3 bases and 1 base, with 8 bases remaining between them. Looked up from germline, CDR1 is SGHTS and CDR2 is YDEGEE. The CDR3 runs 14 residues.

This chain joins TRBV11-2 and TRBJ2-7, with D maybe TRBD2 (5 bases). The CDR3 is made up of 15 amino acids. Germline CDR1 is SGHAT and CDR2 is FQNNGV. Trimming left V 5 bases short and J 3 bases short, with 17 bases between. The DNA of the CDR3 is TGTGCCAGCAGCCCCCAGCAGGCCGGGGTCTACGAGCAGTACTTC. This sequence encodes CASSPQQAGVYEQYF.